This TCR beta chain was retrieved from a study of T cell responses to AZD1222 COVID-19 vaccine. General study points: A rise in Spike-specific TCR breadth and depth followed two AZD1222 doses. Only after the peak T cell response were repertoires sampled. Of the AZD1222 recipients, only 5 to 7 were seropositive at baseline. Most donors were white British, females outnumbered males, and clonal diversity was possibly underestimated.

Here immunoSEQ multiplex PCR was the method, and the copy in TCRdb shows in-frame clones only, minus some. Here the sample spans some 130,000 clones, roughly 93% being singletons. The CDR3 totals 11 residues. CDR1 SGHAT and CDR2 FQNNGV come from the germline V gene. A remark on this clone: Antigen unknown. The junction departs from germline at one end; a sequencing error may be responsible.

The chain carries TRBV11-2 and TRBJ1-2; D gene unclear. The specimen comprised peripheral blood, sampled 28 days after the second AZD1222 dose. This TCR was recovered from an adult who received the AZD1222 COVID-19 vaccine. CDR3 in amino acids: CASSLGTTRSF. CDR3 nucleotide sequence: TGTGCCAGCAGCTTAGGTACCACGAGGAGCTTC.